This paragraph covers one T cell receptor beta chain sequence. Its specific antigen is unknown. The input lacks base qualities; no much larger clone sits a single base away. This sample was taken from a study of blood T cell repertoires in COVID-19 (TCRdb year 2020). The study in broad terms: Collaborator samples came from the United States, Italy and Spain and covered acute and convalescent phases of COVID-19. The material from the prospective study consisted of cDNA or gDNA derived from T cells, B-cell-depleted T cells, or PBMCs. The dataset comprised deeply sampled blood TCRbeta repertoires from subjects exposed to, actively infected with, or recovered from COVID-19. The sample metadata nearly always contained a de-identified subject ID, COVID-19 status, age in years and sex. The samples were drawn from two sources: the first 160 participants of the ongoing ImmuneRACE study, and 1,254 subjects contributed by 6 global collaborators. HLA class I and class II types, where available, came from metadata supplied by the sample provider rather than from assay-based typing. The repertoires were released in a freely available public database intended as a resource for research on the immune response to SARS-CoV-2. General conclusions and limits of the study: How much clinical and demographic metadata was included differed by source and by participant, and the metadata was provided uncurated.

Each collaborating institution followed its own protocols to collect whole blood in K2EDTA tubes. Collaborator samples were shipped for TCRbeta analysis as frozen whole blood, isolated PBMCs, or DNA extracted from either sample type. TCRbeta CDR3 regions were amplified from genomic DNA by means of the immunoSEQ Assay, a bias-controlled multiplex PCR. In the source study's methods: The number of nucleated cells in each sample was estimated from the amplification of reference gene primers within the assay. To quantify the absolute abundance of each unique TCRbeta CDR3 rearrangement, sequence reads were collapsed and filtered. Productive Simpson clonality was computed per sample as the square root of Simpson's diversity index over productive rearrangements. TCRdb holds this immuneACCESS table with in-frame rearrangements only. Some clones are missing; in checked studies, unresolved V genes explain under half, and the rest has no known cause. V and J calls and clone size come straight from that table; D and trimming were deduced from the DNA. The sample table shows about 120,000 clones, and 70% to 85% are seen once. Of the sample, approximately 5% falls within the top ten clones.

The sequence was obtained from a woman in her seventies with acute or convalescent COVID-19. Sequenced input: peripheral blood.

DNA sequence: TGTGCCAGCAGCTTAGTCGGGACAGGGATCTATGGCTACACCTTC. Translation gives CASSLVGTGIYGYTF. The V and J segments used are TRBV7-9 and TRBJ1-2, and TRBD1 aligns with 9 junction nucleotides. The germline V gene (reference sequence) provides CDR1 SEHNR and CDR2 FQNEAQ. The CDR3 runs 15 residues from the cysteine to the phenylalanine. The DNA shown is the 45-base CDR3, in frame from base 1. Germline trimming amounts to 1 base on V and 4 bases on J, with 4 as the count of junction bases outside the gene matches. The variable domain in full, with residues beyond the CDR3 obtained from the reference TRBV7-9 and TRBJ1-2 genes, is DTGVSQNPRHKITKRGQNVTFRCDPISEHNRLYWYRQTLGQGPEFLTYFQNEAQLEKSRLLSDRFSAERPKGSFSTLEIQRTEQGDSAMYLCASSLVGTGIYGYTFGSGTRLTVV.